What follows describes a single TCR beta chain. V was cut by 5 bases and J by 4 bases, with 23 bases left in between. The CDR3 contains 17 residues. Germline V gene lookup returns CDR1 SGHVS and CDR2 FQNEAQ. This specimen belongs to a study of shared T cell receptors in the human thymus. Clones were read by immunoSEQ multiplex PCR, and TCRdb kept only the in-frame ones, dropping some. Of hundreds of thousands of clones listed, approximately 95% are singletons. The sequencing sample was made of thymocytes. The gene calls are TRBV7-8 and TRBJ1-1, with D hard to call. The source is a human donor. In nucleotides, the CDR3 is TGTGCCAGCAGCCTCACACCTGGGCGCCAGCGGTTCACTGAAGCTTTCTTT. Residues: CASSLTPGRQRFTEAFF. The full variable domain, rest sourced from reference TRBV7-8 and TRBJ1-1, is GAGVSQSPRYKVAKRGQDVALRCDPISGHVSLFWYQQALGQGPEFLTYFQNEAQLDKSGLPSDRFFAERPEGSVSTLKIQRTQQEDSAVYLCASSLTPGRQRFTEAFFGQGTRLTVV.